The present entry profiles one TCR beta chain with its context. Its cognate antigen is unknown. Sequencing was performed with immunoSEQ multiplex PCR; in TCRdb, only in-frame clones are kept and a portion is missing. The sample contains about 130,000 clones, 88% of which appear only once. The source of the sample is a study of T cell responses to AZD1222 COVID-19 vaccine. Germline-derived CDR1 and CDR2 are SGHTA and FQGNSA. The CDR3 is 16 residues long. V lost 4 bases to trimming and J lost 0 bases; unmatched junction nucleotides: 6. Study-wide points: Most donors were white British and more were female, and clonal diversity was possibly underestimated. Baseline seropositives among AZD1222 recipients totaled only six. Nearly half of unique spike-specific TCRs reportedly avoided B.1.351 and B.1.1.7 mutated regions. Rises in breadth and depth of Spike-specific TCRs came after two AZD1222 doses.

The source was peripheral blood, collected on day 0 of AZD1222 vaccination. The source of this sequence is an adult in good health. The rearrangement joins TRBV7-2 to TRBJ2-3, with TRBD2 matching over 8 bases. CDR3 sequence: CASSSSGRTSTDTQYF. In DNA form, the CDR3 reads TGTGCCAGCAGCTCGAGCGGGAGAACTAGCACAGATACGCAGTATTTT.